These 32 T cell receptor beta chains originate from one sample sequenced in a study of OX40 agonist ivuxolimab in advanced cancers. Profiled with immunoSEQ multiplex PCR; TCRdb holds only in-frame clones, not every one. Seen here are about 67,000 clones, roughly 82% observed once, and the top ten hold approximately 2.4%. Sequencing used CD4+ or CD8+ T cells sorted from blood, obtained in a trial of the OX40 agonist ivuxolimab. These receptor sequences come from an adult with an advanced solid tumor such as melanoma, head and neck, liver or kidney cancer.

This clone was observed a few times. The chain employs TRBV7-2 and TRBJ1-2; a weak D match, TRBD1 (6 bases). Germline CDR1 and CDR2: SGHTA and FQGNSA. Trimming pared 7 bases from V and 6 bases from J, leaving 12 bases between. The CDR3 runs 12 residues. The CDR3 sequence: CASTDNRDGYTF. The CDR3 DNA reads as TGTGCCAGCACCGACAACAGGGATGGCTACACCTTC.

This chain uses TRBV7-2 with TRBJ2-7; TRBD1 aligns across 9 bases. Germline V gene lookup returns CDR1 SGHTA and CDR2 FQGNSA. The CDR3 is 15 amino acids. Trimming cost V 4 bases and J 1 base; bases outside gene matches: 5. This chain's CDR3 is CASSWTGTGSYEQYF. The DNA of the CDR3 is TGTGCCAGCAGCTGGACCGGGACAGGGTCCTACGAGCAGTACTTC.

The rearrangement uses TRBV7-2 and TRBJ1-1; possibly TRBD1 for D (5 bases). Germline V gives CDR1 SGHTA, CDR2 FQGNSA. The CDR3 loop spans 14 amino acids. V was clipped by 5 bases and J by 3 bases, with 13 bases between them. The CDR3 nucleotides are TGTGCCAGCAGCCCAACCACAGGCTACACTGAAGCTTTCTTT. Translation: CASSPTTGYTEAFF. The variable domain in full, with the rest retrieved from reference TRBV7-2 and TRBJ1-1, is GAGVSQSPSNKVTEKGKDVELRCDPISGHTALYWYRQSLGQGLEFLIYFQGNSAPDKSGLPSDRFSAERTGGSVSTLTIQRTQQEDSAVYLCASSPTTGYTEAFFGQGTRLTVV.

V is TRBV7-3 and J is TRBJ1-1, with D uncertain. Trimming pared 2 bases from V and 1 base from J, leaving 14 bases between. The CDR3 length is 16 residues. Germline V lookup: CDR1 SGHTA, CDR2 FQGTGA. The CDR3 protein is CASSLHALGRNTEAFF. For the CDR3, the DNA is TGTGCCAGCAGCTTACATGCCCTGGGGAGGAACACTGAAGCTTTCTTT.

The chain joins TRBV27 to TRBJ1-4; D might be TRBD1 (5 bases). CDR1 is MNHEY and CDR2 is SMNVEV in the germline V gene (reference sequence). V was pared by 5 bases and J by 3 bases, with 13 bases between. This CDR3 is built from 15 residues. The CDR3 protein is CASSRAGIPNEKLFF. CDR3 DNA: TGTGCCAGCAGTCGGGCAGGGATACCTAATGAAAAACTGTTTTTT.

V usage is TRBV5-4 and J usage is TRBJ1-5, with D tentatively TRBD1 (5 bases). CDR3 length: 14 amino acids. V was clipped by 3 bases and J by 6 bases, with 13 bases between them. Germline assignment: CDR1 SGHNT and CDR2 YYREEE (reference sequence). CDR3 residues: CASSSSRASQPQHF. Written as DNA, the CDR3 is TGTGCCAGCAGCTCCTCCAGGGCAAGTCAGCCCCAGCATTTT.

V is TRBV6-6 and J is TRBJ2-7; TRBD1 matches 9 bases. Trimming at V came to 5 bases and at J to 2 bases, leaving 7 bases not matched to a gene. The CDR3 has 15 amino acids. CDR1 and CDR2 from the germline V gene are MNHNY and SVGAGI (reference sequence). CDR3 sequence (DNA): TGTGCCAGCAGTGACCGGGACAGGGATGCCTACGAGCAGTACTTC. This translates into CASSDRDRDAYEQYF.

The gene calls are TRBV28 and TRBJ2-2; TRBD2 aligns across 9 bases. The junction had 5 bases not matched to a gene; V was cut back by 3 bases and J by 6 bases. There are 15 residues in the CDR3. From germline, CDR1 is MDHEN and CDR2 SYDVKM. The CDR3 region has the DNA TGTGCCAGCAGTTTCGGCGGGGGGGCTTCCGGGGAGCTGTTTTTT. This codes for CASSFGGGASGELFF.

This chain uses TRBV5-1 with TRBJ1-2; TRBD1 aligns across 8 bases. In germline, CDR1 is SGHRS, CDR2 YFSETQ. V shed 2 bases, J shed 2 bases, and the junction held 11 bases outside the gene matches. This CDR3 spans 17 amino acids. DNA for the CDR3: TGCGCCAGCAGCTTTGGACCTCGAAGACAGGGGAACTATGGCTACACCTTC. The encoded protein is CASSFGPRRQGNYGYTF.

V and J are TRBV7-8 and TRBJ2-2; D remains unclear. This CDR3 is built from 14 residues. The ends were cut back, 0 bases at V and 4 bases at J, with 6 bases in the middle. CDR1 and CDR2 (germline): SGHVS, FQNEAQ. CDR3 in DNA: TGTGCCAGCAGCTTAGCGCTATCCACCGGGGAGCTGTTTTTT. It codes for CASSLALSTGELFF.

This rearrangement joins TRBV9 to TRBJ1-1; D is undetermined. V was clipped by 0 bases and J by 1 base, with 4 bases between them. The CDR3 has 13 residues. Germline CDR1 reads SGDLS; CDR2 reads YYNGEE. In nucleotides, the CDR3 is TGTGCCAGCAGCGTAGACTGGAACACTGAAGCTTTCTTT. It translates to CASSVDWNTEAFF.

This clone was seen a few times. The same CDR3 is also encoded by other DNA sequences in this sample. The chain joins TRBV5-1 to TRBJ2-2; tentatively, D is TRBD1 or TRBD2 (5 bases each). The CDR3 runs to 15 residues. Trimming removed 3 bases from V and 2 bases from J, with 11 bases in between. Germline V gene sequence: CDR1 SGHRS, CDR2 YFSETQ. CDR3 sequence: CASSSGTVNTGELFF. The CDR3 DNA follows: TGCGCCAGCAGCTCCGGGACCGTAAACACCGGGGAGCTGTTTTTT.

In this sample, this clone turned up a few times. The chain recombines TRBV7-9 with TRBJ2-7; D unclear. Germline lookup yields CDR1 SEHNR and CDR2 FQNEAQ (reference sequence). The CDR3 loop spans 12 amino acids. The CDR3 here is CAGEADAASKYF. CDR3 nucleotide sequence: TGTGCGGGCGAGGCGGATGCGGCTTCGAAGTACTTC.

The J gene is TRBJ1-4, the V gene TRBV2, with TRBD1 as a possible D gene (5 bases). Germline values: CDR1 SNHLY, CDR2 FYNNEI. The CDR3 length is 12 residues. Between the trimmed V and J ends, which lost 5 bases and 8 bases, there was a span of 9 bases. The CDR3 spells CASSSTGEKLFF. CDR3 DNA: TGTGCCAGCAGTTCCACAGGAGAAAAACTGTTTTTT.

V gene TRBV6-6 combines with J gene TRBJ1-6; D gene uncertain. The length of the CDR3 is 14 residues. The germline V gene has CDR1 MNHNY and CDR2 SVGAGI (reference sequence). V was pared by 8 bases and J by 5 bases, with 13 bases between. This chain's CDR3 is CASHGSRDNSPLHF. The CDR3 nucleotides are TGTGCCAGCCACGGGAGCCGAGATAATTCACCCCTCCACTTT.

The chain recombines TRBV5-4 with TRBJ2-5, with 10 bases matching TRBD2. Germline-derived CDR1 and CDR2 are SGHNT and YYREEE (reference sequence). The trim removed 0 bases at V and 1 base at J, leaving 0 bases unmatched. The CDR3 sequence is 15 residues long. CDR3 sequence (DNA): TGTGCCAGCAGCTTGGCTAGCGGGGGCCAAGAGACCCAGTACTTC. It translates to CASSLASGGQETQYF.

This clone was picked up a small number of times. CDR3 in amino acids: CASSSRLEAFF. The CDR3 DNA sequence: TGTGCCAGCAGCTCACGACTCGAAGCTTTCTTT. V usage is TRBV7-8 and J usage is TRBJ1-1; D unclear. The germline V gene encodes CDR1 SGHVS and CDR2 FQNEAQ. This CDR3 has 11 amino acids. Trimming left V 4 bases short and J 8 bases short, with 8 bases between.

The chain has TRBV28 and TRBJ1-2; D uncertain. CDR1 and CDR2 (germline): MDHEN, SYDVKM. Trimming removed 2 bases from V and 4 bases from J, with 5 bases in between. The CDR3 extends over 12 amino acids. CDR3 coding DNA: TGTGCCAGCAGTTTAGGGCCCTATGGCTACACCTTC. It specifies CASSLGPYGYTF.

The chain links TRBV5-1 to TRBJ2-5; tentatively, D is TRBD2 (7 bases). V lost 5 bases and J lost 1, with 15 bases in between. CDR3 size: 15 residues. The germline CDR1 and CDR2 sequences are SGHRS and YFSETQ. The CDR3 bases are TGCGCCAGCAGGATGGGGGGGCAGGTCCAAGAGACCCAGTACTTC. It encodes CASRMGGQVQETQYF.

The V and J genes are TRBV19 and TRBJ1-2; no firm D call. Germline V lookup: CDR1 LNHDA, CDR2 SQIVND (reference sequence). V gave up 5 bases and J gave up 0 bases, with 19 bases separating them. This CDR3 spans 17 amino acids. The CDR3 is CASSPRRAAAANYGYTF. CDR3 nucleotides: TGTGCCAGTAGTCCCCGGAGGGCGGCTGCAGCTAACTATGGCTACACCTTC.

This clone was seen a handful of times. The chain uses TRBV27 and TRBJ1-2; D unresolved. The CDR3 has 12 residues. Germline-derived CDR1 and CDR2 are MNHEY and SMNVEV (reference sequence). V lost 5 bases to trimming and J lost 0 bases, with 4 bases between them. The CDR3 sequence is CASSTANYGYTF. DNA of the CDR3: TGTGCCAGCAGTACCGCTAACTATGGCTACACCTTC.

The CDR3 bases are TGCGCCAGCAGCCTAGAGGGACGTACATATAATTCACCCCTCCACTTT. The encoded protein is CASSLEGRTYNSPLHF. The J gene is TRBJ1-6, the V gene TRBV4-3; D is possibly TRBD1 (5 bases). Germline CDR1 LGHNA, CDR2 YSLEER. Trimming took 4 bases from V and 4 from J, leaving 14 bases between them. This CDR3 comprises 16 residues.

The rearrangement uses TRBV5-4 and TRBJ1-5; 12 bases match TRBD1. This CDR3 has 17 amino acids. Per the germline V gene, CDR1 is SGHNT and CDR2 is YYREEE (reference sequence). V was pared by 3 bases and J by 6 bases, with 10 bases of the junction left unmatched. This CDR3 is CASSSAGTGGAGQPQHF. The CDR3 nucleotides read TGTGCCAGCAGCTCGGCAGGGACAGGGGGCGCTGGTCAGCCCCAGCATTTT. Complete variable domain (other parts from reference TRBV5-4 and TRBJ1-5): ETGVTQSPTHLIKTRGQQVTLRCSSQSGHNTVSWYQQALGQGPQFIFQYYREEENGRGNFPPRFSGLQFPNYSSELNVNALELDDSALYLCASSSAGTGGAGQPQHFGDGTRLSIL.

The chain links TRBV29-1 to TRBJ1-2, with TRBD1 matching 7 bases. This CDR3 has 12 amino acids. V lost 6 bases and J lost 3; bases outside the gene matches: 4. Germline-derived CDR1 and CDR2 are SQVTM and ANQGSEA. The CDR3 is CSVTRGDYGYTF. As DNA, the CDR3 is TGCAGCGTAACCAGGGGGGACTATGGCTACACCTTC.

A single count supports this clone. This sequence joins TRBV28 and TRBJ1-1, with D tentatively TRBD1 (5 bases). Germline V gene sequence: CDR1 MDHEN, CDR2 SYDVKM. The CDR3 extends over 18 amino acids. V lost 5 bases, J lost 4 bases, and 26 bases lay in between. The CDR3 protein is CASSPQPGTLGRVTEAFF. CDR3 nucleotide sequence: TGTGCCAGCAGTCCTCAGCCCGGGACCCTGGGTAGGGTCACTGAAGCTTTCTTT. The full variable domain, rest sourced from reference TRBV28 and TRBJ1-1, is DVKVTQSSRYLVKRTGEKVFLECVQDMDHENMFWYRQDPGLGLRLIYFSYDVKMKEKGDIPEGYSVSREKKERFSLILESASTNQTSMYLCASSPQPGTLGRVTEAFFGQGTRLTVV.

The CDR3 DNA follows: TGTGCCAGCAGTTTGACAGATAGCAATCAGCCCCAGCATTTT. Residues: CASSLTDSNQPQHF. The rearrangement uses TRBV6-5 and TRBJ1-5, with a possible D match to TRBD1 (5 bases). Trimming cost V 4 bases and J 0 bases, with 7 bases left between them. This CDR3 contains 14 residues. Looked up from germline, CDR1 is MNHEY and CDR2 is SVGAGI.

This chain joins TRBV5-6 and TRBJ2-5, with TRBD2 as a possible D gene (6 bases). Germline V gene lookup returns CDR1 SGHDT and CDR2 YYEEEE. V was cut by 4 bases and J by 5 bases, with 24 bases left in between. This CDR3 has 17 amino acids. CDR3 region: CASSNSMAGLLRETQYF. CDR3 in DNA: TGTGCCAGCAGCAACTCCATGGCAGGACTACTTAGGGAGACCCAGTACTTC. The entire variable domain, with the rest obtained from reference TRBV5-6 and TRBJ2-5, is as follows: DAGVTQSPTHLIKTRGQQVTLRCSPKSGHDTVSWYQQALGQGPQFIFQYYEEEERQRGNFPDRFSGHQFPNYSSELNVNALLLGDSALYLCASSNSMAGLLRETQYFGPGTRLLVL.

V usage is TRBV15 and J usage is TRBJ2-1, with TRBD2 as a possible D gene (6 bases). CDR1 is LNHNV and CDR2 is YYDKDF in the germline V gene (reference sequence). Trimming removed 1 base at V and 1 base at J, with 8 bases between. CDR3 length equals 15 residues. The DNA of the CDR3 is TGTGCCACCAGCAGAGCGGGGGAATCCTACAATGAGCAGTTCTTC. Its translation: CATSRAGESYNEQFF.

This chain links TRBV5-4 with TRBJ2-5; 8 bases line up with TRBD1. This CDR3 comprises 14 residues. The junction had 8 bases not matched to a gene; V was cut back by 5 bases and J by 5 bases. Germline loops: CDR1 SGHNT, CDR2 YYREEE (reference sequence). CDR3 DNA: TGTGCCAGCAGACAACAGGGGGTCGGGGAGACCCAGTACTTC. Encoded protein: CASRQQGVGETQYF.

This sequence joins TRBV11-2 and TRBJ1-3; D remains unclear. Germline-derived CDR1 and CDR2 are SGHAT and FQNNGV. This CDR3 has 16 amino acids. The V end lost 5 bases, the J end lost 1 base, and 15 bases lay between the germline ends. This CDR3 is CASSRPGSQSGNTIYF. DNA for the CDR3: TGTGCCAGCAGCCGCCCGGGCAGCCAATCTGGAAACACCATATATTTT.

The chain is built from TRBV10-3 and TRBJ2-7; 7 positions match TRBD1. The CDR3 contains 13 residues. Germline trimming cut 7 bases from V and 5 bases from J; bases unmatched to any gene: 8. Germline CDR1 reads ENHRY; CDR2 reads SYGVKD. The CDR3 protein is CAITTTGSNEQYF. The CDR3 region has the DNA TGTGCCATCACTACGACAGGGTCCAACGAGCAGTACTTC.

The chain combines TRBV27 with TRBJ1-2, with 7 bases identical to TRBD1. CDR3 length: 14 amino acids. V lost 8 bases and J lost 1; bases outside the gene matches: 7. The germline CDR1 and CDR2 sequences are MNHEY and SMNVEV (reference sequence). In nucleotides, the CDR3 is TGTGCCAGCGGAGGGTACAGGGGTAACTATGGCTACACCTTC. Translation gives CASGGYRGNYGYTF.